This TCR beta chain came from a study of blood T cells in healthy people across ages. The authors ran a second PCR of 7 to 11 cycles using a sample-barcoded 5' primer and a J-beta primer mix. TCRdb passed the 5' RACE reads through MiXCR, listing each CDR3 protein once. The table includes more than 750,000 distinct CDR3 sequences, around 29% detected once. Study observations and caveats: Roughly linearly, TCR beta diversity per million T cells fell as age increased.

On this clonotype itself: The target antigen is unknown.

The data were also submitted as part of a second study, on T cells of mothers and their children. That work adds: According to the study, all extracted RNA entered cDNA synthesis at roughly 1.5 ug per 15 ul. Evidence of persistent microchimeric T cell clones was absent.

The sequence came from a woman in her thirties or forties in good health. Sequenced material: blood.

CDR3 in DNA: TGTGCCAGCAGTTTAAACCCAGCCCCCACAGATACGCAGTATTTT. Amino acids: CASSLNPAPTDTQYF. This chain joins TRBV27 and TRBJ2-3; D call uncertain. V dropped 2 bases and J dropped 2 bases, with 11 bases sitting between them. Germline-derived CDR1 and CDR2 are MNHEY and SMNVEV (reference sequence). This CDR3 spans 15 amino acids.